The sequence of this T cell receptor (beta chain) was determined in a study of T cell repertoires in cytomegalovirus infection. Overall study: Indications came from public TCR beta signatures; they pointed to CMV infection and to a matching HLA type.

V was shortened by 2 bases and J by 0 bases, with 6 bases between the two germline ends. This CDR3 has 14 residues. Germline loops: CDR1 SEHNR, CDR2 FQNEAQ (reference sequence). This clonotype was counted many times. The antigen remains unidentified. General observations from the study: Carriage of CMV together with the relevant HLA was identifiable through cumulative public TCR beta family frequency. There were HLA-C-restricted CMV-specific TCR beta clonotypes dominating the ex vivo response.

TCRdb processed the reads anew with MiXCR; each CDR3 protein has one entry. The sample includes about 230,000 distinct CDR3 sequences, approximately 24% seen only once; the top ten take 15% to 20%. Sequences were obtained from CD8+ T cells from PBMCs. The genes are TRBV7-9 and TRBJ2-3; D not resolved. The sequence was obtained from a human donor in good health (CMV status not recorded). Some clones in this sample may be carry-over from other donors' samples. The CDR3, as DNA: TGTGCCAGCAGCTTATCTTCTAGCACAGATACGCAGTATTTT. It specifies CASSLSSSTDTQYF.